This T cell receptor beta chain was captured by sequencing in a study of Ad26.COV2.S vaccination and SARS-CoV-2 variants. The treatment is: roughly 19 received Ad26.COV2.S at low or high dose, single or two shots; several received placebo; per-sample allocation not given. Each sample was drawn 63 days after the first injection (of vaccine or placebo). Broader study findings: Total responses of T cells may have been underestimated by the analyses of TCR breadth and depth.

CDR1 is ENHRY and CDR2 is SYGVKD in the germline V gene. After removal of 11 bases from V and 1 base from J, the junction contained 8 bases not matched to a gene. The CDR3 has 14 amino acids. This clone was recorded once. The antigen remains unidentified. Repertoires were generated with immunoSEQ multiplex PCR, while TCRdb's copy carries only in-frame clones and drops some. The data contain about 440,000 clones, roughly nine tenths of them singletons. Sequencing was performed on peripheral blood, taken in a trial of Ad26.COV2.S vaccine versus placebo. This receptor was identified in a person between 18 and 59 years old who received the Ad26.COV2.S COVID-19 vaccine or a placebo. This sequence joins TRBV10-3 and TRBJ1-3; 7 bases agree with TRBD1. CDR3 in amino acids: CAAQGPQSGNTIYF. DNA for the CDR3: TGTGCCGCACAGGGGCCGCAGTCTGGAAACACCATATATTTT.